The present T cell receptor beta chain was sequenced within a study of control samples from healthy donors and cancer patients. TCRdb keeps only in-frame clones here, not all; method: immunoSEQ multiplex PCR. The sample consists of some 74,000 clones, approximately 90% of them appearing once. V lost 4 bases to trimming and J lost 6 bases; unmatched junction nucleotides: 7. The germline gives CDR1 SGDLS, CDR2 YYNGEE. The CDR3 has 15 amino acids. The chain uses TRBV9 and TRBJ2-7; the match to TRBD2 covers 13 bases. What was sequenced was blood. The source of this sequence is a woman in her forties or fifties in good health. CDR3 bases: TGTGCCAGCAGCCTGACTAGCGGGGGGAGTGGCGAGCAGTACTTC. Translating it yields CASSLTSGGSGEQYF.